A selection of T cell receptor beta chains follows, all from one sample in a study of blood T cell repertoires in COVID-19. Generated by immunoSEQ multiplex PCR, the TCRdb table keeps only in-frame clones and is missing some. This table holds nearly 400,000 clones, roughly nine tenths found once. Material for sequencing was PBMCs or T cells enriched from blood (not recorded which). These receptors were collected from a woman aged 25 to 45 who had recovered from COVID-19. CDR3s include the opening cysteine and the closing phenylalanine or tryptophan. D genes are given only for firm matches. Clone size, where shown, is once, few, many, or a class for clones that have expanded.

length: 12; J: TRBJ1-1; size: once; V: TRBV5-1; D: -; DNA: TGCGCCAGCCGAAACTCAATCGGTGAAGCTTTCTTT; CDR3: CASRNSIGEAFF
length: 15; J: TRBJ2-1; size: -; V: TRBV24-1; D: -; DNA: TGTGCCACCAGTGATTACGGGTTTTCCTACAATGAGCAGTTCTTC; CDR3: CATSDYGFSYNEQFF
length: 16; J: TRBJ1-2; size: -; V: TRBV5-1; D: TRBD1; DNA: TGCGCCAGCAGGAGGACACCGGGACAGGGCCGTGTGGGCTACACCTTC; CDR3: CASRRTPGQGRVGYTF
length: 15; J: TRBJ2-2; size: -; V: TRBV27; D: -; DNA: TGTGCCAGCAGTTTATGGGGAGGTAGCACCGGGGAGCTGTTTTTT; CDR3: CASSLWGGSTGELFF
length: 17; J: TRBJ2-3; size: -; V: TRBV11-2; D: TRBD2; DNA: TGTGCCAGCAGCTTTAGTATAGCGGGGGGAATCACAGATACGCAGTATTTT; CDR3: CASSFSIAGGITDTQYF
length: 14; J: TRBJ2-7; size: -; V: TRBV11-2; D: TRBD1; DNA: TGTGCCAGCAGCACCCGACAGGGGCCCTACGAGCAGTACTTC; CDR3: CASSTRQGPYEQYF
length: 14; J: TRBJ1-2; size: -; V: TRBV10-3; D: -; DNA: TGTGCCATCAGTGGGCCGGGACTTTCCTCCAGCTACACCTTC; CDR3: CAISGPGLSSSYTF
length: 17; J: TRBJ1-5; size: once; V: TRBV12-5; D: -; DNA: TGTGCTAGTGGTTTGGTGGTTATCCGGGAGTCTGGTCAGCCCCAGCATTTT; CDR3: CASGLVVIRESGQPQHF
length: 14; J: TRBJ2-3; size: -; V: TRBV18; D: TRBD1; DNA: TGTGCCAGCTCAGCGACAGGGGTCACAGATACGCAGTATTTT; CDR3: CASSATGVTDTQYF
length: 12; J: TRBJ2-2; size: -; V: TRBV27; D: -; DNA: TGTGCCAGCGGTCGGAGAACCGGGGAGCTGTTTTTT; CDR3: CASGRRTGELFF
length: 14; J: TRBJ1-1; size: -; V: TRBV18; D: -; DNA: TGTGCCAGCTCGGTCAAAACAGGGAACACTGAAGCTTTCTTT; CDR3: CASSVKTGNTEAFF
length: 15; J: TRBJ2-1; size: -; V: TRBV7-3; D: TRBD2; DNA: TGTGCCAGCAGCCCGCAGGGAGGGCGGGTAGTTGAGCAGTTCTTC; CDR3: CASSPQGGRVVEQFF
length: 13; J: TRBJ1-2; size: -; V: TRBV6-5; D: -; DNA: TGTGCCAGCAGTTACTCGCGGGGATGGGGCTACACCTTC; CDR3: CASSYSRGWGYTF
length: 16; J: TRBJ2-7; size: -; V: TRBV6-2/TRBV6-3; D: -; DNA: TGTGCCAGCAGCCCACGCCTACCCAACCTCCCCTACGAGCAGTACTTC; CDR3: CASSPRLPNLPYEQYF
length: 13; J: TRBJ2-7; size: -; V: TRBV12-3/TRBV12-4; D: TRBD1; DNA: TGTGCCTCCTCAGACAGGGGGTTACACGAGCAGTACTTC; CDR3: CASSDRGLHEQYF
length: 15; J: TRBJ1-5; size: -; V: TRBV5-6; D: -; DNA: TGTGCCAGCAGCTCCCAGTTGTTCGGCAATCAGCCCCAGCATTTT; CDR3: CASSSQLFGNQPQHF
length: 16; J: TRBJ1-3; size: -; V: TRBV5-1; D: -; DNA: TGCGCCAGTTCTCAGGTGCCGTCTAACTTTGGAAACACCATATATTTT; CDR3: CASSQVPSNFGNTIYF
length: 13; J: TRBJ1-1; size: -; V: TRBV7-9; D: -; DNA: TGTGCCAGCAGCTTATCGGAGAGGGTTGAAGCTTTCTTT; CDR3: CASSLSERVEAFF
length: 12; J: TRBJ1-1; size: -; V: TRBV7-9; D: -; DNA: TGTGCCAGCAGCCTACTGGGACTCGAAGCTTTCTTT; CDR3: CASSLLGLEAFF
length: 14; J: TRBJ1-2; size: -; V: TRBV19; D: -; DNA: TGTGCCAGTTGCCCCCGAGGGTGTATCCATGGCTACACCTTC; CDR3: CASCPRGCIHGYTF
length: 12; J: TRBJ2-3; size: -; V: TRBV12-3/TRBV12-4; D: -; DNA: TGTGCCAGCAGCTTTTACACAGATACGCAGTATTTT; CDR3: CASSFYTDTQYF
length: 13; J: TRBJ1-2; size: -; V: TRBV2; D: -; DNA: TGTGCCAGCAGTGTGTCCTCTAACTATGGCTACACCTTC; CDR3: CASSVSSNYGYTF
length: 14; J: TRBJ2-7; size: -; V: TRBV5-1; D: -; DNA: TGCGCCAGCAGCTTGGACGGGGGAGTCTACGAGCAGTACTTC; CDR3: CASSLDGGVYEQYF
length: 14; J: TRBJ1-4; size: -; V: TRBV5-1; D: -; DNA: TGCGCCAGCAGCCCCGTTGGCACTAATGAAAAACTGTTTTTT; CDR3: CASSPVGTNEKLFF
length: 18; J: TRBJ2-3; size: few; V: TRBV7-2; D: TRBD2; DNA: TGTGCCAGCAGCTCGAACAGGGGACTAGCGGACTTCACAGATACGCAGTATTTT; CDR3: CASSSNRGLADFTDTQYF
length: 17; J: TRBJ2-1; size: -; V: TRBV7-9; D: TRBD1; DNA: TGTGCCAGCAGCTTTAGGACAGGGGCAAGGAACTACAATGAGCAGTTCTTC; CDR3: CASSFRTGARNYNEQFF
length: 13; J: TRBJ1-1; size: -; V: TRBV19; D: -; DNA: TGTGCCAGTAAGCCGCAGGGTCACACTGAAGCTTTCTTT; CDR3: CASKPQGHTEAFF
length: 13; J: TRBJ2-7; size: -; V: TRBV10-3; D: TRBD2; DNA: TGTGCCATCAGTCCTAGCGGGGATACCAAGCAGTACTTC; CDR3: CAISPSGDTKQYF
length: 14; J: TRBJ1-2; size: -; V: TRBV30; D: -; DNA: TGTGCCTGGAGTGTACCCCAGGGATTCTATGGCTACACCTTC; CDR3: CAWSVPQGFYGYTF
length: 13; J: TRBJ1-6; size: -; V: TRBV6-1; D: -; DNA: TGTGCCAGCAGTGAAGCGCGGGATTCACCCCTCCACTTT; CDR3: CASSEARDSPLHF
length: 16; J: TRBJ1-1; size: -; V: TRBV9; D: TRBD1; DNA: TGTGCCAGCAGCGCGGACAGGGGGCTCTTGAACACTGAAGCTTTCTTT; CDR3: CASSADRGLLNTEAFF
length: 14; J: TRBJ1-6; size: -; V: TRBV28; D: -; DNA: TGTGCCAGCAGGTCGTACAGGGATAATTCACCCCTCCACTTT; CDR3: CASRSYRDNSPLHF
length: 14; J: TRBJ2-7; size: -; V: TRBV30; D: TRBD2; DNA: TGTGCCGGGGGGCCGGGACTAGCAAGATACGAGCAGTACTTC; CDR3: CAGGPGLARYEQYF
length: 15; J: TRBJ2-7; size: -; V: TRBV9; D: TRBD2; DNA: TGTGCCAGCAGCGTAGAGGCGGGGGGGAACTACGAGCAGTACTTC; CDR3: CASSVEAGGNYEQYF
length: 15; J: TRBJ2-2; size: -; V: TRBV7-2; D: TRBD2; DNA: TGTGCCAGCAGCCGCGGGGGGGCTGTTGCCGGGGAGCTGTTTTTT; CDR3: CASSRGGAVAGELFF
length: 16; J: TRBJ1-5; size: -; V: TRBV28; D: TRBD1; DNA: TGTGCCAGCAGCCTACCCCAGGGGGCGTACAATCAGCCCCAGCATTTT; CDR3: CASSLPQGAYNQPQHF
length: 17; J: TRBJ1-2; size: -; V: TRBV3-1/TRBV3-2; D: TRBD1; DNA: TGTGCCAGCAGCCAAGCCGCGGGACAGGGGATTATCTATGGCTACACCTTC; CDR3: CASSQAAGQGIIYGYTF
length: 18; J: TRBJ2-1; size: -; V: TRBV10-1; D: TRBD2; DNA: TGCGCCAGCAGTGCCCGACGGACTAGCGGGGAAACCTACAATGAGCAGTTCTTC; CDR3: CASSARRTSGETYNEQFF
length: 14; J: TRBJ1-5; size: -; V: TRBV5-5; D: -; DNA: TGTGCCAGCAGTTATTACAGGTTAGATCAGCCCCAGCATTTT; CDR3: CASSYYRLDQPQHF
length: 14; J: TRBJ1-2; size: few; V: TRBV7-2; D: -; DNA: TGTGCCAGCAGCTTTTACACAACTAACTATGGCTACACCTTC; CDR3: CASSFYTTNYGYTF
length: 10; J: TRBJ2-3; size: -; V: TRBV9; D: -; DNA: TGTGCCAGCCCCGGGCCGTCCGAGGGTTTT; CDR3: CASPGPSEGF
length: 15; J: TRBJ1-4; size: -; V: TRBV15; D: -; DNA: TGTGCCACCAGCAGGAATACAGGGAAAAATGAAAAACTGTTTTTT; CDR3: CATSRNTGKNEKLFF